Listed here are 27 T cell receptor delta chains from one sample, sequenced in a study of γδ T cells in repeated Plasmodium falciparum infection. Gammadelta T cells were flow-sorted from PBMC into Vgamma9/Vdelta2+ and Vdelta2-negative populations for bulk analysis. TCRdb re-called the multiplex PCR reads through CATT. The profile shows some 50,000 delta-chain clones, 1.6% of them singletons. Sample: gamma-delta T cells from blood. The receptors derive from a pool of human donors (malaria-infected and uninfected, not separated).

Concerning this clone itself: A far larger clone lies a single base away; this is likely a read error. Other nucleotide sequences in the sample specify the same CDR3. This rearrangement joins TRDV1 to TRDJ1; TRDD2 aligns across 9 bases. The CDR3 is 23 amino acids. Looked up from germline, CDR1 is TSWWSYY and CDR2 is QGS. CDR3 region: CALGELALVKTLPTGWGSTSLIF. The CDR3, as DNA: TGTGCTCTAGGGGAACTGGCCTTAGTAAAAACCCTTCCTACGGGTTGGGGATCAACTAGTCTCATCTTT.

This clone was seen at least ten times. Only one base separates this from a far larger clonotype, so it likely reflects a read error. Other DNA sequences in the same sample also yield this CDR3. V is TRDV1 and J is TRDJ4; 9 nucleotides agree with TRDD3. J lost 1 base, V lost 4 bases, and 19 bases had no gene match. Germline-derived CDR1 and CDR2 are TSWWSYY and QGS. The CDR3 consists of 19 residues. In nucleotides, the CDR3 is TGTGCTCTTGGGGTGAGCTTCCCGCCCCGTACTGGGGGAGACAGACCCCTGATCTTT. Amino acids: CALGVSFPPRTGGDRPLIF.

This clone was counted between two and nine times. A far larger clone is off by one base, so a read error is likely. This CDR3 is also generated by other DNA sequences in the sample. The V call is TRDV2, the J call TRDJ3, with D unclear. TCRdb records no J gene; here it was assigned by comparing the DNA to germline. Germline values: CDR1 GEAIGNYY, CDR2 EKD. The CDR3 covers 19 residues. The CDR3 nucleotides are TGTGCTTGTGACGCCGTGCGGACTTTAAGCTCCTGGGACACCCGACAGATGTTTTTC. Its translation: CACDAVRTLSSWDTRQMFF.

Only a few counts were recorded for this clone. The mismatch at residue 13 between this DNA's translation and the TCRdb protein of a much larger clone likely reflects a read error; the protein shown is translated from the DNA. V gene TRDV1 combines with J gene TRDJ3; possibly TRDD3 for D (5 bases). No J gene was available from TCRdb, and it was assigned here by a germline match of the DNA. The germline V gene has CDR1 TSWWSYY and CDR2 QGS. This CDR3 has 19 residues. The CDR3 here is CALGESLLRFSWATRQMFF. CDR3 nucleotide sequence: TGTGCTCTTGGGGAGTCTCTATTGAGATTCTCCTGGGCCACCCGACAGATGTTTTTC.

To note about this clone: The amino acid sequence in TCRdb belongs to a much larger clone and departs from this DNA's translation at residue 14, likely a sequencing read error; the sequence shown is translated from the DNA. The J gene went uncalled, whereas the V gene is TRDV1; TRDD3, as called in the table, went unchecked against the DNA. This CDR3 comprises 16 residues. Looked up from germline, CDR1 is TSWWSYY and CDR2 is QGS. CDR3 residues: CALEEAGVGVTDKPIF. The CDR3 DNA is TGTGCTCTGGAGGAAGCAGGGGTGGGGGTCACCGATAAACCCATCTTT.

This clone was recorded many times. TCRdb's protein, taken from a much larger clone, differs from this DNA's translation at residue 7, likely owing to a read error; the protein displayed comes from the DNA. The chain is built from TRDV1 and TRDJ1; 10 bases line up with TRDD3. The CDR3 covers 21 residues. The germline V gene has CDR1 TSWWSYY and CDR2 QGS. The V gene end was trimmed by 3 bases and the J gene end by 4 bases; junction bases not matched to a gene: 23. The CDR3 is CALGDTSGYWGITRDDDKLIF. The CDR3 DNA sequence: TGTGCTCTTGGGGATACTAGTGGGTACTGGGGGATCACGCGGGATGACGATAAACTCATCTTT.

This clone came up a few times. The protein TCRdb gives is from a much larger clone and does not agree with this DNA's translation at residue 16, likely a read error; the protein shown here comes from the DNA. The V gene is TRDV1, the J gene TRDJ1, with a possible D match to TRDD2 (6 bases). No J segment appears in TCRdb, so it was assigned here by matching the sequence to germline. The CDR3 has 20 residues. Germline-derived CDR1 and CDR2 are TSWWSYY and QGS. As DNA, the CDR3 is TGTGCTCTTGGGGAACCTCCTCCTACGAAGAGGGGTCTGTACACCAATAAACTCATCTTT. Translation gives CALGEPPPTKRGLYTNKLIF.

Remarks on this clone: The translation of this DNA and the TCRdb protein of a much larger clone differ at residue 19, probably owing to a read error; the protein shown here is translated from the DNA. This chain joins TRDV1 and TRDJ1, with D tentatively TRDD2 or TRDD3 (8 bases each). The germline gives CDR1 TSWWSYY, CDR2 QGS. This CDR3 spans 21 amino acids. The CDR3 nucleotides read TGTGCTCTTGGGGCCGGCGGCCTTCCTAATAACTGGGGGGCAAACACCGATAAACCCATCTTT. Its translation: CALGAGGLPNNWGANTDKPIF.

This clone was seen repeatedly, ten times or more. This chain connects TRDV1 to TRDJ1; 9 bases map to TRDD3. Per germline, CDR1 TSWWSYY and CDR2 QGS. V shed 0 bases and J 2 bases; nucleotides not matched to a gene: 46. The CDR3 totals 30 residues. This chain's CDR3 is CALGELGTRRIRSTTGGGYSGHLFTDKLIF. The CDR3 DNA reads TGTGCTCTTGGGGAACTAGGGACCAGGAGAATAAGGTCTACAACAGGTGGGGGATATTCTGGCCATCTATTTACCGATAAACTCATCTTT.

Worth noting for this clone: This DNA's translation differs at residue 3 from TCRdb's protein, which comes from a much larger clone; a read error is likely, and the protein shown is translated from the DNA. The chain has TRDV3 and TRDJ1, with 9 nucleotides matching TRDD2. In germline, CDR1 is TVYSNPD, CDR2 GDNSRS (reference sequence). The CDR3 contains 18 residues. The CDR3 DNA is TGTGCCCTTAGCCTTCCTACGGGGGGATGCCCCTACACCGATAAACTCATCTTT. Amino acid sequence: CALSLPTGGCPYTDKLIF.

This clone has just a few counts. This DNA's translation differs at residue 4 from TCRdb's protein, which comes from a much larger clone; a read error is likely, and the protein shown is translated from the DNA. The chain employs TRDV3 and TRDJ1, with D perhaps TRDD2 or TRDD3 (6 bases each). TCRdb leaves out the J gene; it was filled in here by matching the DNA to germline. The V and J ends lost 3 bases and 0 bases respectively, with 35 bases between them. The CDR3 covers 21 residues. Germline V gives CDR1 TVYSNPD, CDR2 GDNSRS (reference sequence). Here the CDR3 DNA reads TGTGCCTTCCTTTCCTATCCTCCTTGGGGGCCCTCTTTGAGGTACACCGATAAACTCATCTTT. This gives the protein CAFLSYPPWGPSLRYTDKLIF.

This clone has more than one count but fewer than ten. TCRdb lists the protein of a much larger clone for this DNA, which differs at residue 4, so this is likely a read error; the protein given here is translated from the DNA itself. The rearrangement links TRDV1 to TRDJ1, with D unresolved. Germline lookup yields CDR1 TSWWSYY and CDR2 QGS. This CDR3 region has 20 residues. The CDR3 here is CALWEPLFGVEPFWTDKLIF. In DNA form, the CDR3 reads TGTGCTCTTTGGGAACCCCTCTTCGGTGTGGAACCGTTTTGGACCGATAAACTCATCTTT.

This clone was seen many times. TCRdb lists the protein of a much larger clone for this DNA, which differs at residue 7, so this is likely a read error; the protein given here is translated from the DNA itself. The chain has TRDV2 and TRDJ2, with D uncertain. CDR1 and CDR2 (germline): GEAIGNYY, EKD. Trimming pared 0 bases from V and 3 bases from J, leaving 16 bases between. The CDR3 loop spans 17 amino acids. DNA for the CDR3: TGTGCCTGTGACACCGTAGTGGGAACGAACCTGACAGCACAACTCTTCTTT. Protein: CACDTVVGTNLTAQLFF.

About this clone: This sequence is one base from a far larger clone and is likely a read error. Other DNA sequences in this sample translate to the same CDR3. The rearrangement links TRDV1 to TRDJ1; 9 bases fit TRDD3. The CDR3 contains 15 residues. Germline CDR1 and CDR2: TSWWSYY and QGS. The CDR3 sequence is CALGPYWGTGDKLIF. The DNA of the CDR3 is TGCGCTCTTGGGCCGTACTGGGGGACCGGCGATAAACTCATCTTT.

The table lists this clone with a few counts. CDR3 nucleotide sequence: TGTGCTCTTGGGGAACTTGGCCGGTCTACTACTGGGGCTAAGTACACCGATAAACTCATCTTT. Its protein product is CALGELGRSTTGAKYTDKLIF. V is TRDV1 and J is TRDJ1; 7 nucleotides agree with TRDD3. The J gene is absent in TCRdb and was assigned here via DNA matching to germline. Germline loops: CDR1 TSWWSYY, CDR2 QGS. The CDR3 spans 21 residues. The trim removed 0 bases at V and 0 bases at J, leaving 19 bases unmatched.

This clone was seen a handful of times. The protein given by TCRdb reflects a much larger clone and differs at residue 10 from this DNA's translation, likely from a read error; the protein shown is the DNA's translation. V usage is TRDV1 and J usage is TRDJ1; D is undetermined. TCRdb does not report a J gene; here it was assigned by matching the DNA to germline references. With 4 bases removed from V and 3 bases from J, the gap between germline ends came to 15 bases. This CDR3 is built from 15 residues. CDR1 is TSWWSYY, CDR2 QGS, per germline. The CDR3 DNA is TGTGCTCTTGGGGCCCCGACCCCGTACGCCGATAAACTCATCTTT. Protein: CALGAPTPYADKLIF.

In regard to this clone: One end of the junction is discordant with germline, which a read error may explain. Other DNA sequences in this specimen translate into the identical CDR3. CDR3 region: CALGEPCQEGDIESPDKLIF. Written as DNA, the CDR3 is TGTGCCCTTGGGGAACCATGCCAGGAGGGGGATATAGAATCGCCCGATAAACTAATCTTT. The V call is TRDV1, the J call TRDJ1, with 8 bases lining up with TRDD3. This CDR3 is built from 20 residues. CDR1 is TSWWSYY, CDR2 QGS, per germline.

As regards this clone: TCRdb's entry gives the protein of a much larger clone, which mismatches this DNA's translation at residue 5, likely from a read error; the protein reported here is translated from the DNA. The chain joins TRDV2 to TRDJ1; D may be TRDD3 (5 bases). CDR3 length equals 11 residues. The V end was cut by 3 bases, the J end by 7 bases, with 8 bases between. Germline-derived CDR1 and CDR2 are GEAIGNYY and EKD. The CDR3 here is CACDAGSKLIF. CDR3 coding DNA: TGTGCCTGTGACGCTGGGTCTAAACTCATCTTT.

This clone was seen a few times. TCRdb shows a much larger clone's protein in place of this DNA's translation, and the two differ at residue 4, likely through a read error; the protein shown is translated from the DNA. This chain uses TRDV1 with TRDJ1; 11 nucleotides agree with TRDD3. Here the J gene was assigned by germline matching of the DNA, as TCRdb has none. Germline-derived CDR1 and CDR2 are TSWWSYY and QGS. V gave up 9 bases and J gave up 0 bases; unmatched junction bases: 24. CDR3 length equals 21 residues. CDR3 in DNA: TGTGCTCTCTGCCGTCTAATCTGGGGGATACAGGGAGGCCAGTACACCGATAAACTCATCTTT. Translating gives CALCRLIWGIQGGQYTDKLIF.

In its sample, this clone was seen many times. A much more abundant neighbour one base away suggests this may be a read error. Other DNA sequences from this sample encode an identical CDR3 as well. DNA for the CDR3: TGTGCCCTTGGGGAGATACTTCCTAACAGGGGTGGGGGATACAATTCTATGACAGCACAACTCTTCTTT. The encoded protein is CALGEILPNRGGGYNSMTAQLFF. The genes are TRDV1 and TRDJ2, with 10 positions matching TRDD3. Because TCRdb records no J gene, it was assigned here through a match of the DNA to germline. Germline V CDR1 and CDR2: TSWWSYY, QGS. This CDR3 is built from 23 residues.

This clone was counted only a few times. TCRdb attributes to this sequence the protein of a much larger clone, which differs from the DNA translation at residue 19; a read error is likely, and the protein displayed is translated from the DNA. This chain links TRDV1 with TRDJ1; TRDD3 aligns across 8 bases. TCRdb leaves out the J gene; it was filled in here by matching the DNA to germline. Germline values: CDR1 TSWWSYY, CDR2 QGS. The CDR3 has 23 residues. Here the CDR3 reads CALGELEGPTYANWGEYTGKLIF. For the CDR3, the DNA is TGTGCTCTTGGGGAACTAGAAGGTCCTACGTATGCTAACTGGGGGGAGTACACCGGTAAACTCATCTTT.

A few counts support this clone. TCRdb pairs this DNA with a much larger clone's protein that differs at residue 6, likely a read error; the protein shown was translated from the DNA. V is TRDV2 and J is TRDJ1; 12 bases fit TRDD3. The J gene, absent from TCRdb, was called here by matching the DNA to germline. After removal of 0 bases from V and 2 bases from J, the junction contained 12 bases not matched to a gene. The germline gives CDR1 GEAIGNYY, CDR2 EKD. The CDR3 extends over 19 amino acids. The CDR3 protein is CACDTPQLGDTRGTDKLIF. DNA for the CDR3: TGTGCCTGTGACACCCCCCAACTGGGGGATACCCGTGGAACCGATAAACTCATCTTT.

This clone appeared a few times. Given a far larger clone just one base away, this is likely a sequencing read error. Different DNA sequences within this sample yield the same CDR3. The gene calls are TRDV2 and TRDJ1; perhaps TRDD3 as D (6 bases). The V end was cut by 3 bases, the J end by 3 bases, with 22 bases between. This CDR3 is 17 amino acids long. The germline gives CDR1 GEAIGNYY, CDR2 EKD. CDR3 in DNA: TGTGCCTGTGACCCATCACGCACGGGAGGATACCCCGATAAACTCATCTTT. This translates into CACDPSRTGGYPDKLIF.

In this sample, this clone turned up a few times. The protein given by TCRdb reflects a much larger clone and differs at residue 9 from this DNA's translation, likely from a read error; the protein shown is the DNA's translation. CDR3 residues: CACDPWGIRDKLIF. The CDR3 region has the DNA TGTGCCTGTGACCCCTGGGGGATACGGGATAAACTCATCTTT. This chain uses TRDV2 with TRDJ1, with 12 nucleotides matching TRDD3. The germline gives CDR1 GEAIGNYY, CDR2 EKD. Germline trimming cut 3 bases from V and 5 bases from J; bases unmatched to any gene: 3. The CDR3 loop spans 14 amino acids.

This clone was recorded at least ten times. TCRdb records a much larger clone's protein for this DNA, with a difference at residue 7 that likely arises from a read error; the protein given is the translation of the DNA. The J gene has no call, while the V gene is TRDV1. Looked up from germline, CDR1 is TSWWSYY and CDR2 is QGS. The CDR3 spans 12 residues. The CDR3: CALGDPNSRLIF. In nucleotides, the CDR3 is TGTGCTCTTGGGGACCCTAATAGTAGGCTCATCTTT.

This clone has only a few counts. TCRdb has a much larger clone's protein, which differs at residue 5 from the translation of this DNA, likely because of a read error; what is shown is the protein translated from the DNA. V gene TRDV2 combines with J gene TRDJ1; D ambiguous. TCRdb gives no J gene; it was assigned here by matching the DNA to germline. This CDR3 region has 15 residues. Germline assignment: CDR1 GEAIGNYY and CDR2 EKD. V lost 3 bases and J lost 2, with 15 bases in between. This CDR3 is CACDALLSPTDKLIF. In nucleotides, the CDR3 is TGTGCCTGTGACGCCCTCCTCTCCCCGACCGATAAACTCATCTTT.

This clone came up a few times. A single base is all that separates this from a far larger clone, so a read error is likely. Other DNA sequences in the sample encode the same CDR3. The rearrangement uses TRDV1 and TRDJ1; 11 bases match TRDD3. TCRdb offers no J gene call, so here the DNA was matched to germline to obtain one. This CDR3 comprises 28 residues. Germline CDR1 reads TSWWSYY; CDR2 reads QGS. Trimming cost V 4 bases and J 0 bases; bases outside gene matches: 40. The CDR3 reads CALGGPYRTLHSLLLGDISFGYTDKLIF. CDR3 DNA sequence: TGTGCTCTTGGGGGCCCCTACAGGACCCTACATTCCTTATTACTGGGGGATATTTCCTTTGGCTACACCGATAAACTCATCTTT.